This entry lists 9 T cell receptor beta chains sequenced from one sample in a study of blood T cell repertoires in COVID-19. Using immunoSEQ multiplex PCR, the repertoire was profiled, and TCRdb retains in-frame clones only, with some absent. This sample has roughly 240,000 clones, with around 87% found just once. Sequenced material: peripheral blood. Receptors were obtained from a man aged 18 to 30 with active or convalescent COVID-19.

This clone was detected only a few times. The CDR3 here is CASSQLGFSSPLHF. Written as DNA, the CDR3 is TGCGCCAGCAGCCAACTTGGTTTCAGTTCACCCCTCCACTTT. The chain has TRBV4-1 and TRBJ1-6; D is unresolved. Deletions cut 2 bases from V and 9 bases from J, with 11 bases between. The CDR3 sequence is 14 residues long. Germline V gene sequence: CDR1 MGHRA, CDR2 YSYEKL.

Here the CDR3 reads CASSLDQGGNTEAFF. In nucleotides, the CDR3 is TGTGCCAGCAGCCTTGACCAGGGGGGAAACACTGAAGCTTTCTTT. V is TRBV4-2 and J is TRBJ1-1; 7 bases agree with TRBD1. The CDR3 extends over 15 amino acids. Per the germline V gene, CDR1 is LGHNA and CDR2 is YNFKEQ. The V and J ends lost 4 bases and 2 bases, in that order; junction bases with no gene match: 7.

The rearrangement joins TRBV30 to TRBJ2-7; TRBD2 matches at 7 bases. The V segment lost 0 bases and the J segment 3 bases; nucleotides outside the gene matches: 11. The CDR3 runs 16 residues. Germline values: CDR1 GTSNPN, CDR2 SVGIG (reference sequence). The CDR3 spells CAWSVVNTGGSYEQYF. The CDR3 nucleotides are TGTGCCTGGAGTGTTGTGAATACGGGAGGAAGCTACGAGCAGTACTTC. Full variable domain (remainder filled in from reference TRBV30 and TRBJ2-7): SQTIHQWPATLVQPVGSPLSLECTVEGTSNPNLYWYRQAAGRGLQLLFYSVGIGQISSEVPQNLSASRPQDRQFILSSKKLLLSDSGFYLCAWSVVNTGGSYEQYFGPGTRLTVT.

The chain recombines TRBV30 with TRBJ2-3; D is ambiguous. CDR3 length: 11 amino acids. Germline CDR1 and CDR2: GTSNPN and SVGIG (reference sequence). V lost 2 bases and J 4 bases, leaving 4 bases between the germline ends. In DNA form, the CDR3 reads TGTGCCTGGAGTCTAGCAGATACGCAGTATTTT. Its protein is CAWSLADTQYF.

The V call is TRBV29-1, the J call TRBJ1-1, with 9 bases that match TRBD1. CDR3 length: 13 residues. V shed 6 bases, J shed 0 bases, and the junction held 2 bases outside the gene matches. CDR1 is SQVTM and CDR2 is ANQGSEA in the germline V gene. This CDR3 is CSVGDRVNTEAFF. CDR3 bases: TGCAGCGTGGGGGACAGGGTGAACACTGAAGCTTTCTTT.

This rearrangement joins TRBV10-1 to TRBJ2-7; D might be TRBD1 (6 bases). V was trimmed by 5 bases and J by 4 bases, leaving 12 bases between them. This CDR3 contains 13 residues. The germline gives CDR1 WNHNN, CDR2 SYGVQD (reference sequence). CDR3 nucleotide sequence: TGCGCCAGCAGTCGACAGGTTGGATACGAGCAGTACTTC. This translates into CASSRQVGYEQYF.

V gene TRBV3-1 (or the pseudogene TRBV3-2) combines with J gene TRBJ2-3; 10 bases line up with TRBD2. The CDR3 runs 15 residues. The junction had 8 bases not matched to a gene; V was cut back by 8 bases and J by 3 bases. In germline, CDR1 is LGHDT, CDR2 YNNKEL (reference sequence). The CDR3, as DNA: TGTGCCAGCGGGTCTCCTAGCGGGAGTACAGATACGCAGTATTTT. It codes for CASGSPSGSTDTQYF.

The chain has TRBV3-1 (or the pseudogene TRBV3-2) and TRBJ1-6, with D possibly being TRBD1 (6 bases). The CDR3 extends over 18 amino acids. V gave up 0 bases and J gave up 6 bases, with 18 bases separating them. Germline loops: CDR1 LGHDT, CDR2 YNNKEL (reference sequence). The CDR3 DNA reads TGTGCCAGCAGCCAAGATAGGCGTTTCGGGACACTTAATTCACCCCTCCACTTT. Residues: CASSQDRRFGTLNSPLHF.

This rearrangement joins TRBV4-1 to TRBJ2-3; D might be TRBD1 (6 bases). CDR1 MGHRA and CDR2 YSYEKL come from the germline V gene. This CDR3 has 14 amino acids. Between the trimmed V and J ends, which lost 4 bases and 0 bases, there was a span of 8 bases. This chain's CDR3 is CASSRGQSTDTQYF. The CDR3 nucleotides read TGCGCCAGCAGCCGAGGACAGAGCACAGATACGCAGTATTTT.